This entry concerns a single T cell receptor (beta chain). Its antigen is still unknown. The sample holds other DNA sequences that translate to the same CDR3. PCR amplification relied on 60 Vbeta primers (plus 13 Jbeta primers). Authors' methods: As a later analysis found, there were 82 million or so unique TCR beta chains, of which roughly 11 million were shared. Data came from immunoSEQ multiplex PCR; TCRdb stores just in-frame clones and leaves some out. Clone size and the V and J calls come from that table; the DNA yielded D and trimming. The sample has around 180,000 clones; roughly 83% are singletons. The sample comes from a study of cytomegalovirus exposure and HLA in healthy donors. Study-level findings and limits: Trimming of TCR beta V- and J-genes showed a link, identified in a later analysis, to a missense DCLRE1C variant. Per a prior analysis, the majority of TCR beta V segments were productive roughly 90% or roughly 30% of the time.

The ends lost 3 bases at V and 5 bases at J; junction bases unmatched: 3. The CDR3 consists of 14 residues. From germline, CDR1 is SGHRS and CDR2 YFSETQ. The receptor was isolated from a boy between 2 and 15 years old in good health and CMV-seronegative. J is TRBJ2-1 and V is TRBV5-1; 9 bases align to TRBD2. The source material was PBMCs. CDR3 in amino acids: CASSSGLADNEQFF. The CDR3 DNA follows: TGCGCCAGCAGCTCGGGACTAGCAGACAATGAGCAGTTCTTC.